Sequencing of this T cell receptor (beta chain) was carried out in a study of T cell responses to AZD1222 COVID-19 vaccine. Study-wide context: Analysis merged second doses at about 4 or about 12 weeks.

The assay was immunoSEQ multiplex PCR, and TCRdb's table has in-frame clones only and misses some. The table records over 95,000 clones, about 85% of them present only once. The CDR3 spans 14 residues. With 3 bases removed from V and 6 bases from J, the gap between germline ends came to 14 bases. Germline CDR1 WNHNN, CDR2 SYGVQD (reference sequence). Concerning this clone itself: Its antigen is as yet unknown.

General observations from the study: Dominant at 160-218 and 743-854, vaccine-associated CD4 TCRs also spanned spike.

This clonotype was obtained from an adult in good health. The chain joins TRBV10-1 to TRBJ1-2, with D uncertain. The sample in question was peripheral blood, obtained on day 0 of AZD1222 vaccination. The chain's CDR3 is CASSDRFLCDGYTF. CDR3 in DNA: TGCGCCAGCAGTGACAGATTCCTGTGTGATGGCTACACCTTC.